This T cell receptor beta chain appears in the sequencing data of a study of CD8 T cells in Susac syndrome. Reverse transcription of about 0.45 to 1 ug RNA used random hexamers. An immunoSEQ multiplex PCR generated amplified TCR beta CDR3 products spanning 54 Vbeta and 13 Jbeta. TCRdb fed the immunoSEQ multiplex PCR reads into MiXCR, producing one record per CDR3 protein. The sample carries some 120,000 distinct CDR3 sequences, around 94% recorded once. V dropped 5 bases and J dropped 7; count of bases not matched to a gene: 1. CDR3 length: 11 residues. Germline V CDR1 and CDR2: SGHDT, YYEEEE. V and J are TRBV5-6 and TRBJ1-2; TRBD1 matches at 8 bases. The sequence was obtained from a human donor in good health. Sequenced sample: CD4+ T cells from PBMCs. CDR3 DNA: TGTGCCAGCAGGGACAGGGCTGGCTACACCTTC. Amino acid sequence: CASRDRAGYTF.